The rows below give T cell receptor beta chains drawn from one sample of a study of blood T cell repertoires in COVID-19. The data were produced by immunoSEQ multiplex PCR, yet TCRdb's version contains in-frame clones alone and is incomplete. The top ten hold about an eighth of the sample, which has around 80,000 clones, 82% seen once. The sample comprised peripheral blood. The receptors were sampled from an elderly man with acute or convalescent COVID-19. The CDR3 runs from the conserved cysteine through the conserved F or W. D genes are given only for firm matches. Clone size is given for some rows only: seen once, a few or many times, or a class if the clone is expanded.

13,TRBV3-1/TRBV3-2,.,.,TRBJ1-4,CASSQGGLEKLFF,TGTGCCAGCAGCCAAGGAGGGCTTGAAAAACTGTTTTTT
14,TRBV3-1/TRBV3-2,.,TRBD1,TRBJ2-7,CASSTADRGGEQYF,TGTGCCAGCAGCACAGCGGACAGGGGAGGCGAGCAGTACTTC
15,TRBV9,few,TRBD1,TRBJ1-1,CASSVTGQGRTEAFF,TGTGCCAGCAGCGTAACCGGACAGGGTCGGACTGAAGCTTTCTTT
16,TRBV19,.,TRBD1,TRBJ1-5,CASSAHRDRTNQPQHF,TGTGCCAGTAGTGCTCATAGGGACAGGACCAATCAGCCCCAGCATTTT
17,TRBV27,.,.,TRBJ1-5,CASSSLGNRGDNQPQHF,TGTGCCAGCAGTTCTTTGGGGAATAGGGGTGACAATCAGCCCCAGCATTTT
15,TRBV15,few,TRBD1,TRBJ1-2,CATSRLAGGLSGYTF,TGTGCCACCAGCAGATTGGCAGGGGGCTTAAGTGGCTACACCTTC
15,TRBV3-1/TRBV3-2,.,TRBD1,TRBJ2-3,CASSPDRGQGDTQYF,TGTGCCAGCAGCCCCGACAGGGGGCAGGGAGATACGCAGTATTTT
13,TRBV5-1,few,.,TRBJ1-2,CASSLPANYGYTF,TGCGCCAGCAGCTTGCCCGCTAACTATGGCTACACCTTC
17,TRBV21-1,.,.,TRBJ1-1,CASSVQGEDRDDTEAFF,TGTGCCAGCAGCGTTCAAGGAGAGGACAGAGACGACACTGAAGCTTTCTTT
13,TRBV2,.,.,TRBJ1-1,CASSAQVNTEAFF,TGTGCCAGCAGTGCCCAGGTGAACACTGAAGCTTTCTTT
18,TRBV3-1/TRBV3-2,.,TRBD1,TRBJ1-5,CASSQAQPGQGRYQPQHF,TGTGCCAGCAGCCAAGCCCAACCCGGACAGGGAAGGTATCAGCCCCAGCATTTT